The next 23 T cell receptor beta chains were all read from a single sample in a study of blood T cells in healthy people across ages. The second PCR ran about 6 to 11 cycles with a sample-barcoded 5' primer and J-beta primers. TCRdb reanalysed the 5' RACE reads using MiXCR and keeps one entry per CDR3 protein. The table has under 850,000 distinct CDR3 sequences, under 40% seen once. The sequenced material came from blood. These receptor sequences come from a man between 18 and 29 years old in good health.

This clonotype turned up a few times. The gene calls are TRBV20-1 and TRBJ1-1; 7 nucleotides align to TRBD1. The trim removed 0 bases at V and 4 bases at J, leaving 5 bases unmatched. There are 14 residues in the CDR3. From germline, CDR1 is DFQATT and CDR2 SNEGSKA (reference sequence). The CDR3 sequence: CSARDGRGSTEAFF. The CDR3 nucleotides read TGCAGTGCTAGAGACGGCAGGGGGAGCACTGAAGCTTTCTTT.

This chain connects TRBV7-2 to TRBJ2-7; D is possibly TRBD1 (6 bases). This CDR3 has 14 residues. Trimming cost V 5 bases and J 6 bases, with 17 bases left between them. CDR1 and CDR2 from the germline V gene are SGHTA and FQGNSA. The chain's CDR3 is CASSPDRSPSEQYF. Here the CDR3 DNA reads TGTGCCAGCAGCCCCGACAGGAGTCCTAGCGAGCAGTACTTC.

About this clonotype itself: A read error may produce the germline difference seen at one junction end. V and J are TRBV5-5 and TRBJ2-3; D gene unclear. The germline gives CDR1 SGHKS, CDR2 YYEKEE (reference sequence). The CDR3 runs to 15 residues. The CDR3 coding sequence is TGTGCCAGCAACTTGTTTTACAGTAGCACAGATACGCAGTATTTT. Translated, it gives CASNLFYSSTDTQYF.

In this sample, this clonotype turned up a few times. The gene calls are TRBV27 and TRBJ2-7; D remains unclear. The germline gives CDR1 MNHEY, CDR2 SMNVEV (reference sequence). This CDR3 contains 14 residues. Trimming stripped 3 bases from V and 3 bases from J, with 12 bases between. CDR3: CASSFGREVYEQYF. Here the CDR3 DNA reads TGTGCCAGCAGTTTTGGAAGAGAAGTCTACGAGCAGTACTTC.

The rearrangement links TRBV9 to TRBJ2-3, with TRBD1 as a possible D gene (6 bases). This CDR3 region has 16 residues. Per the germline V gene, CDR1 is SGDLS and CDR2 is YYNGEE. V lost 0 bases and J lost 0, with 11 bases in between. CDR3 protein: CASSVVGRGSTDTQYF. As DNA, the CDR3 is TGTGCCAGCAGCGTAGTGGGCAGGGGAAGCACAGATACGCAGTATTTT.

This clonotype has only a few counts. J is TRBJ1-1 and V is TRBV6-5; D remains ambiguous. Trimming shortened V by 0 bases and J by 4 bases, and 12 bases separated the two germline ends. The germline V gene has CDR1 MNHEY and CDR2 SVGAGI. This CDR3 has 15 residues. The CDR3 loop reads CASSYSKGRSTEAFF. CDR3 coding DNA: TGTGCCAGCAGTTACTCGAAAGGCAGAAGCACTGAAGCTTTCTTT.

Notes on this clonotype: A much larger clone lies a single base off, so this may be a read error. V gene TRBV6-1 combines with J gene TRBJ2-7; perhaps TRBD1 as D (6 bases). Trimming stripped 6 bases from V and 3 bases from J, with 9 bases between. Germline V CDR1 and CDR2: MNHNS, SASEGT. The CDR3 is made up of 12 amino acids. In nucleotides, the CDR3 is TGTGCCAGCAGCCGACAGGTCTACGAGCAGTACTTC. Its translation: CASSRQVYEQYF.

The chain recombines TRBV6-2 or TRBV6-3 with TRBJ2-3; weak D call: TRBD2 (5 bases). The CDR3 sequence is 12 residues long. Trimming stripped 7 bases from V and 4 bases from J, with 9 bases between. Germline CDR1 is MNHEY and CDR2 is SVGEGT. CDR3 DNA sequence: TGTGCCAGCATTGGCGGGCCAGATACGCAGTATTTT. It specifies CASIGGPDTQYF.

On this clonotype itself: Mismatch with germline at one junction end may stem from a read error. CDR3 sequence: CASSSRVAGYSPPNYGYTF. Here the CDR3 DNA reads TGTGCCAGCAGCTCCCGCGTGGCGGGGTACAGTCCTCCCAACTATGGCTATACCTTC. The rearrangement joins TRBV7-2 to TRBJ1-2; D not certain. In germline, CDR1 is SGHTA, CDR2 FQGNSA. The CDR3 contains 19 residues.

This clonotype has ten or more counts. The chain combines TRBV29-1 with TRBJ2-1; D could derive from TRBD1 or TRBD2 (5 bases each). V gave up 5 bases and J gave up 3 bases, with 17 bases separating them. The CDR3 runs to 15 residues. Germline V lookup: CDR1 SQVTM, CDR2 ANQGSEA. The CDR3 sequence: CSVHFPGRGYNEQFF. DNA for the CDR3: TGCAGCGTTCATTTTCCGGGACGAGGCTACAATGAGCAGTTCTTC.

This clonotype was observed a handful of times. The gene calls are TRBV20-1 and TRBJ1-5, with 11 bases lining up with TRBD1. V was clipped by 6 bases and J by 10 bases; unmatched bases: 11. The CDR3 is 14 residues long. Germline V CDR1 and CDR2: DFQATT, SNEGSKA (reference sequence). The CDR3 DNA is TGCAGTGCGCTTCCGGGACAGGGGGTTGGCCCCCAGCATTTT. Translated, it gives CSALPGQGVGPQHF.

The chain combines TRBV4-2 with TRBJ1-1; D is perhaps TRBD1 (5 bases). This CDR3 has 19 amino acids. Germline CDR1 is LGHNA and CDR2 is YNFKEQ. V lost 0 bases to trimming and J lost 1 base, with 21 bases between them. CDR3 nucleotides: TGTGCCAGCAGCCAAGAAGTGGGGCTACCCAATGGAGGGAACACTGAAGCTTTCTTT. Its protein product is CASSQEVGLPNGGNTEAFF.

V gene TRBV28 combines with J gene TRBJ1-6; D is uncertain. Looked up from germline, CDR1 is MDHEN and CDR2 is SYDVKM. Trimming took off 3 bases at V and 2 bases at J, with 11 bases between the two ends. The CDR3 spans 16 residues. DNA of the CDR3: TGTGCCAGCAGTTTGCGGGGAAGGGCCTATAATTCACCCCTCCACTTT. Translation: CASSLRGRAYNSPLHF.

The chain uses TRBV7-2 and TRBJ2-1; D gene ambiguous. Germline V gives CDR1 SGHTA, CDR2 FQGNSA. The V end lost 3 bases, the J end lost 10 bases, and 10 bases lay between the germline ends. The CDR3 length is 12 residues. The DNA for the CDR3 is TGTGCCAGCAGCTTCCTTACATACGAGCAGTTCTTC. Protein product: CASSFLTYEQFF.

The DNA for the CDR3 is TGCGCCAGCAGCCAAGATCGGAGGAGACTTACGACTGAAGCTTTCTTT. Translated, it gives CASSQDRRRLTTEAFF. The chain links TRBV4-3 to TRBJ1-1; no firm D call. The CDR3 contains 16 residues. CDR1 LGHNA and CDR2 YSLEER come from the germline V gene. V lost 0 bases to trimming and J lost 5 bases, with 16 bases between them.

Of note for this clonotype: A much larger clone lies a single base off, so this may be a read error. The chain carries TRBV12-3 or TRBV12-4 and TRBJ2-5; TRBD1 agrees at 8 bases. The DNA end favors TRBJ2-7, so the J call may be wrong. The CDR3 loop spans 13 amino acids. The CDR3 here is CANRATGVDEQYF. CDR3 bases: TGTGCCAACAGAGCGACAGGGGTGGACGAGCAGTACTTC.

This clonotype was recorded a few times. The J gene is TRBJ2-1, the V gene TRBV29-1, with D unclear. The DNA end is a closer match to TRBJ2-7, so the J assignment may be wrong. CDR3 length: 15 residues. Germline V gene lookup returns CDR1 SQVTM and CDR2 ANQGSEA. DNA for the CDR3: TGCAGCGTCTCCTTGACCGACCGAAACTACAATGAGCAGTACTTC. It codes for CSVSLTDRNYNEQYF.

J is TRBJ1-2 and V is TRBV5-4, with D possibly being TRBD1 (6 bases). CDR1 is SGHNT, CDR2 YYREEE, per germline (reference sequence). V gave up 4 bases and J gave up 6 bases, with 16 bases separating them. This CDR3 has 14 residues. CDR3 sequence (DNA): TGTGCCAGCAGCACCGAGGCGGGGGCCGATGGCTACACCTTC. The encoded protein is CASSTEAGADGYTF.

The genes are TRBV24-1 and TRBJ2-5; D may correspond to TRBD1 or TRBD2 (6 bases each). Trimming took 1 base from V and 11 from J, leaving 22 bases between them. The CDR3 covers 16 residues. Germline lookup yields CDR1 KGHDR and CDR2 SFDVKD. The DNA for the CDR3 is TGTGCCACCAGTGATTTCCTACAGGCAGGGGAGGATGAGCAGTACTTC. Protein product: CATSDFLQAGEDEQYF.

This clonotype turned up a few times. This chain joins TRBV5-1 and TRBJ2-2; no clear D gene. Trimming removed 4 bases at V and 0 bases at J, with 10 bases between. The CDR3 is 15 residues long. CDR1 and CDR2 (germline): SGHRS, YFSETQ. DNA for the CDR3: TGCGCCAGCAGCGCGTCGACGGCGAACACCGGGGAGCTGTTTTTT. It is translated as CASSASTANTGELFF. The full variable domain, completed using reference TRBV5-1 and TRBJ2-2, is KAGVTQTPRYLIKTRGQQVTLSCSPISGHRSVSWYQQTPGQGLQFLFEYFSETQRNKGNFPGRFSGRQFSNSRSEMNVSTLELGDSALYLCASSASTANTGELFFGEGSRLTVL.

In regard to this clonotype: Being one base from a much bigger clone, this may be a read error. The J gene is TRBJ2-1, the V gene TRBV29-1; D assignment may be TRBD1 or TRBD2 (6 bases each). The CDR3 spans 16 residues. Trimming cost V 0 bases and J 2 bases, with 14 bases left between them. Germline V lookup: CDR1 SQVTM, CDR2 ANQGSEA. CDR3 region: CSVEDFKGEAYNEQFF. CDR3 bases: TGCAGCGTTGAAGATTTTAAGGGGGAGGCCTACAATGAGCAGTTCTTC.

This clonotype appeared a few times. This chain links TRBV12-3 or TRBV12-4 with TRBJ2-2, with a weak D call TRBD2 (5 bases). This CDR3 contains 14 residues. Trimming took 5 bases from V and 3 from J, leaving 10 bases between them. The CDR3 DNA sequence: TGTGCCAGCAGTCGAGGGTCCTACACCGGGGAGCTGTTTTTT. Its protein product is CASSRGSYTGELFF.

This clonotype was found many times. Here the CDR3 DNA reads TGTGCCCCCCGAGGGCTAGCCAAAAACATTCAGTACTTC. It translates to CAPRGLAKNIQYF. This chain links TRBV12-3 or TRBV12-4 with TRBJ2-4; TRBD2 might be the D (5 bases). Between the trimmed V and J ends, which lost 11 bases and 0 bases, there was a span of 11 bases. The CDR3 has 13 residues.